The 30 T cell receptor beta chains listed next were all sequenced from one sample in a study of CDR3 diversity in severe acne. TCRdb analysed the PCR reads with MiXCR anew, one entry per CDR3 protein. Seen here are roughly 100,000 distinct CDR3 sequences, around 53% observed once, and the top ten hold 9.5% to 15%. The sequenced sample was blood. The source of these receptors is a male donor with acne.

The chain has TRBV12-3 or TRBV12-4 and TRBJ1-5; TRBD1 matches at 10 bases. V was clipped by 4 bases and J by 7 bases; unmatched bases: 10. This CDR3 has 16 amino acids. For the CDR3, the DNA is TGTGCCAGCAGTTCGACGGGACAGGGGAGTTGGCAGCCCCAGCATTTT. Translated, it gives CASSSTGQGSWQPQHF.

The chain employs TRBV25-1 and TRBJ1-2; D might be TRBD1 (6 bases). Trimming removed 11 bases from V and 7 bases from J, with 17 bases in between. This CDR3 region has 12 residues. The germline CDR1 and CDR2 sequences are MGHDK and SYGVNS. CDR3 DNA sequence: TGTGCCTGGAGGGTCCAGGGGAGTGGCTACACCTTC. It specifies CAWRVQGSGYTF.

V is TRBV29-1 and J is TRBJ2-7; D not resolved. V was clipped by 6 bases and J by 3 bases, with 6 bases between them. CDR3 size: 10 residues. Per the germline V gene, CDR1 is SQVTM and CDR2 is ANQGSEA. CDR3 in DNA: TGCAGCGTAAACAACTACGAGCAGTACTTC. Translated, it gives CSVNNYEQYF.

This clonotype was seen ten or more times. This chain links TRBV29-1 with TRBJ2-4; D unresolved. Germline CDR1 is SQVTM and CDR2 is ANQGSEA. There are 13 residues in the CDR3. The V gene lost 4 bases and the J gene lost 5 bases, with 12 bases spanning the gap. CDR3 nucleotides: TGCAGCGTTGCTCCCGGGCCTGAAAACATTCAGTACTTC. Its translation: CSVAPGPENIQYF.

This clonotype is labeled as medium-sized. This chain joins TRBV25-1 and TRBJ2-1; 15 nucleotides match TRBD2. The ends lost 5 bases at V and 12 bases at J; junction bases unmatched: 11. Germline V gene sequence: CDR1 MGHDK, CDR2 SYGVNS. The length of the CDR3 is 16 residues. The DNA of the CDR3 is TGTGCCAGCAGTTACCAGGCACCGGGACTAGCGGGAGGGCAGTTCTTC. This encodes CASSYQAPGLAGGQFF.

The chain recombines TRBV20-1 with TRBJ2-3; 9 bases are shared with TRBD2. The V and J ends lost 7 bases and 4 bases, in that order; junction bases with no gene match: 21. The CDR3 runs to 18 residues. Germline V gives CDR1 DFQATT, CDR2 SNEGSKA (reference sequence). The CDR3 DNA is TGCAGTGGGGTGGGAGTTGCGGGAGGGCCTACGAATGCAGATACGCAGTATTTT. Translation: CSGVGVAGGPTNADTQYF.

This clonotype was seen only a few times. The germline gene is not matched at one end of the junction; a read error may be the cause. The chain carries TRBV5-5 and TRBJ2-7; the D gene is possibly TRBD1 (6 bases). Germline loops: CDR1 SGHKS, CDR2 YYEKEE (reference sequence). There are 18 residues in the CDR3. The DNA of the CDR3 is TGTGCCAGCAGTCCAGTATTAACAGGGAGTTGGGGAATTTACGAGCAGCACTTC. This codes for CASSPVLTGSWGIYEQHF.

The chain is built from TRBV4-1 and TRBJ1-6, with TRBD1 matching 7 bases. This CDR3 is built from 15 residues. The junction had 10 bases not matched to a gene; V was cut back by 8 bases and J by 6 bases. The germline gives CDR1 MGHRA, CDR2 YSYEKL. DNA of the CDR3: TGCGCCAGCGCCCCGGGACAGTCAGCTAATTCACCCCTCCACTTT. Encoded protein: CASAPGQSANSPLHF.

This clonotype has at least ten counts. J is TRBJ2-1 and V is TRBV15, with TRBD2 as a possible D gene (5 bases). Germline V gives CDR1 LNHNV, CDR2 YYDKDF (reference sequence). V gave up 1 base and J gave up 0 bases, with 16 bases separating them. CDR3 length: 18 residues. DNA for the CDR3: TGTGCCACCAGCAGAGGAGCGGTTTCCGCGAGCTCCTACAATGAGCAGTTCTTC. Residues: CATSRGAVSASSYNEQFF.

As to this clonotype: This is likely a read error, given that the CDR3 carries no conserved phenylalanine or tryptophan at its end. The rearrangement joins TRBV6-1 to TRBJ2-5, with D uncertain. V was shortened by 5 bases and J by 5 bases, with 3 bases between the two germline ends. In germline, CDR1 is MNHNS, CDR2 SASEGT. There are 10 residues in the CDR3. CDR3 loop: CASSSETQYL. DNA of the CDR3: TGTGCCAGCAGTTCCGAGACCCAGTACCTC.

Relative to its sample, this clonotype is medium-sized. The chain has TRBV6-2 or TRBV6-3 and TRBJ1-5; 9 bases fit TRBD1. CDR1 MNHEY and CDR2 SVGEGT come from the germline V gene. The CDR3 length is 15 residues. V lost 7 bases, J lost 1 base, and 5 bases stayed unmatched. In nucleotides, the CDR3 is TGTGCCAGCAAATTCGGACAGGGGAGCAATCAGCCCCAGCATTTT. Its protein is CASKFGQGSNQPQHF.

This clonotype was counted many times. The chain combines TRBV20-1 with TRBJ2-3; maybe TRBD2 (7 bases). Trimming took 6 bases from V and 0 from J, leaving 25 bases between them. CDR1 and CDR2 from the germline V gene are DFQATT and SNEGSKA (reference sequence). The length of the CDR3 is 18 residues. The CDR3 DNA follows: TGCAGTGCAACCGCCGTTGGGGGGGGCTATTATAGCACAGATACGCAGTATTTT. Encoded protein: CSATAVGGGYYSTDTQYF.

The V call is TRBV25-1, the J call TRBJ2-6; TRBD1 agrees at 8 bases. Germline lookup yields CDR1 MGHDK and CDR2 SYGVNS. This CDR3 has 20 residues. V trimming: 0 bases; J trimming: 3 bases; junction bases outside the gene matches: 13. CDR3 bases: TGTGCCAGCAGTGAATACCGGCTGGACAGGGCGGGGTTTGGGGCCAACGTCCTGACTTTC. This sequence encodes CASSEYRLDRAGFGANVLTF. Supplemented by reference TRBV25-1 and TRBJ2-6, the full variable domain reads EADIYQTPRYLVIGTGKKITLECSQTMGHDKMYWYQQDPGMELHLIHYSYGVNSTEKGDLSSESTVSRIRTEHFPLTLESARPSHTSQYLCASSEYRLDRAGFGANVLTFGAGSRLTVL.

V and J are TRBV18 and TRBJ2-5; 9 bases align to TRBD1. J gave up 7 bases and V 4 bases, and 16 bases lay outside the gene matches. The CDR3 is 17 residues long. Per germline, CDR1 KGHSH and CDR2 LQKENI. This CDR3 reads CASSRTGDPLKQGTQYF. CDR3 sequence (DNA): TGTGCCAGCTCACGGACAGGGGACCCCTTGAAACAGGGGACCCAGTACTTC. The variable domain in full, with the rest retrieved from reference TRBV18 and TRBJ2-5, is NAGVMQNPRHLVRRRGQEARLRCSPMKGHSHVYWYRQLPEEGLKFMVYLQKENIIDESGMPKERFSAEFPKEGPSILRIQQVVRGDSAAYFCASSRTGDPLKQGTQYFGPGTRLLVL.

The J gene is TRBJ1-5, the V gene TRBV20-1; perhaps TRBD1 as D (5 bases). The germline V gene has CDR1 DFQATT and CDR2 SNEGSKA (reference sequence). This CDR3 is built from 17 residues. Trimming stripped 0 bases from V and 2 bases from J, with 17 bases between. For the CDR3, the DNA is TGCAGTGCTAGAGATCGACGGGACCCTTCGGGCAATCAGCCCCAGCATTTT. Protein product: CSARDRRDPSGNQPQHF.

The chain carries TRBV10-2 and TRBJ2-3; 11 bases line up with TRBD1. The V and J ends lost 4 bases and 2 bases, in that order; junction bases with no gene match: 14. The germline gives CDR1 WSHSY, CDR2 SAAADI. CDR3 length: 19 residues. In DNA form, the CDR3 reads TGCGCCAGCAGTGGGACAGGGGGCAACCCAACGTTTTCCACAGATACGCAGTATTTT. Translation: CASSGTGGNPTFSTDTQYF.

Comment on this clonotype: A much larger clone sits a single nucleotide away, making a read error possible. The chain is built from TRBV2 and TRBJ2-6, with D possibly TRBD1 on 6 matching bases. The CDR3 consists of 15 residues. The germline V and J ends were trimmed by 11 bases and 0 bases, with 14 bases remaining between them. Germline V gene data show CDR1 as SNHLY and CDR2 as FYNNEI. The CDR3 DNA follows: TGTGCCGGACAGATCATTCGCTCTGGGGCCAACGTCCTGACTTTC. It encodes CAGQIIRSGANVLTF. The whole variable domain, filled in from reference TRBV2 and TRBJ2-6, reads EPEVTQTPSHQVTQMGQEVILRCVPISNHLYFYWYRQILGQKVEFLVSFYNNEISEKSEIFDDQFSVERPDGSNFTLKIRSTKLEDSAMYFCAGQIIRSGANVLTFGAGSRLTVL.

This clonotype was seen a few times. This chain joins TRBV6-6 and TRBJ2-3, with 7 bases identical to TRBD2. The germline V gene has CDR1 MNHNY and CDR2 SVGAGI (reference sequence). CDR3 length: 16 residues. The J segment lost 1 base and the V segment lost 8 bases, leaving 12 bases of the junction unmatched. The CDR3 region is CASRGASGRRTDTQYF. CDR3 bases: TGTGCCAGCCGCGGGGCGTCCGGGAGGCGCACAGATACGCAGTATTTT.

In its sample, this clonotype was seen a few times. The chain is built from TRBV30 and TRBJ2-3; perhaps TRBD2 as D (5 bases). Trimming left V 2 bases short and J 0 bases short, with 9 bases between. Looked up from germline, CDR1 is GTSNPN and CDR2 is SVGIG (reference sequence). The CDR3 contains 14 residues. The CDR3 coding sequence is TGTGCCTGGAGTTCGGGGATCAGCACAGATACGCAGTATTTT. Translated, it gives CAWSSGISTDTQYF.

The table lists this clonotype with a few counts. The chain links TRBV29-1 to TRBJ2-5, with unresolved D. The germline V and J ends were trimmed by 4 bases and 9 bases, with 18 bases remaining between them. The CDR3 extends over 13 amino acids. Germline V lookup: CDR1 SQVTM, CDR2 ANQGSEA. The CDR3 here is CSVAGDSNQPQYF. The CDR3 DNA sequence: TGCAGCGTTGCTGGAGATAGCAATCAGCCCCAGTACTTC.

The chain is built from TRBV20-1 and TRBJ2-1; 9 bases fit TRBD2. V was clipped by 3 bases and J by 4 bases; unmatched bases: 10. Germline V lookup: CDR1 DFQATT, CDR2 SNEGSKA (reference sequence). The CDR3 is made up of 16 amino acids. CDR3: CSASLSTSGRYNEQFF. CDR3 coding DNA: TGCAGTGCTAGTCTCAGTACTAGCGGGCGGTACAATGAGCAGTTCTTC.

This clonotype occurred once. V usage is TRBV7-3 and J usage is TRBJ2-3; 9 nucleotides match TRBD2. The CDR3 runs to 15 residues. The junction had 6 bases not matched to a gene; V was cut back by 6 bases and J by 2 bases. Germline V gene data show CDR1 as SGHTA and CDR2 as FQGTGA. CDR3 residues: CASRPSGMITDTQYF. CDR3 in DNA: TGTGCCAGCAGACCTAGCGGGATGATCACAGATACGCAGTATTTT.

In the case of this clonotype: Because the CDR3 is missing its conserved closing phenylalanine or tryptophan, this is likely a read error. The DNA is left out, because the CDR3 cannot be placed on it with certainty; the CDR3 is given as TCRdb lists it. The gene calls are TRBV10-1 and TRBJ2-3; TRBD2 is the table's D call, not checked against the DNA. The CDR3 region is 18 residues in length, termini included. Germline V lookup: CDR1 WNHNN, CDR2 SYGVQD (reference sequence). The CDR3 reads CASSETPSRRAMATPSVR.

The chain recombines TRBV25-1 with TRBJ2-5; a weak D match, TRBD1 (6 bases). Trimming left V 2 bases short and J 4 bases short, with 11 bases between. This CDR3 has 14 amino acids. Germline-derived CDR1 and CDR2 are MGHDK and SYGVNS. CDR3 in DNA: TGTGCCAGCAGTGAAATAGGGGGAACAGAGACCCAGTACTTC. Amino acids: CASSEIGGTETQYF.

J is TRBJ2-2 and V is TRBV29-1; TRBD1 matches 7 bases. The CDR3 is 14 amino acids. Losses at the gene ends were 7 bases for V and 4 bases for J; bases not matched to a gene: 9. Germline V gene data show CDR1 as SQVTM and CDR2 as ANQGSEA. For the CDR3, the DNA is TGCAGCGCCGATACAGGGGTGGGCACCGGGGAGCTGTTTTTT. Its protein is CSADTGVGTGELFF.

In the case of this clonotype: This may arise from a read error, as a much more abundant clone is one base away. As DNA, the CDR3 is TGTGCCGGCAGTGACGGGAACTACGAGCAGTACTTC. Translated: CAGSDGNYEQYF. The chain is built from TRBV28 and TRBJ2-7; tentative D call: TRBD2 (5 bases). This CDR3 comprises 12 residues. Germline V gene data show CDR1 as MDHEN and CDR2 as SYDVKM. The full variable domain, with the rest looked up from reference TRBV28 and TRBJ2-7, is DVKVTQSSRYLVKRTGEKVFLECVQDMDHENMFWYRQDPGLGLRLIYFSYDVKMKEKGDIPEGYSVSREKKERFSLILESASTNQTSMYLCAGSDGNYEQYFGPGTRLTVT.

A note on this clonotype: This may be a read error, as it is one base from a much larger clone. In this CDR3 the conserved last residue, phenylalanine or tryptophan, is missing, so a read error is likely. This sequence joins TRBV7-2 and TRBJ2-6; no clear D gene. Germline assignment: CDR1 SGHTA and CDR2 FQGNSA. The CDR3 is made up of 15 amino acids. Trimming left V 0 bases short and J 8 bases short, with 11 bases between. The CDR3 sequence: CASSLAFRQPNVLTL. Written as DNA, the CDR3 is TGTGCCAGCAGCTTAGCCTTCCGGCAACCCAACGTCCTGACTTTA.

The chain joins TRBV5-1 to TRBJ1-2; 9 bases match TRBD1. The CDR3 loop spans 14 amino acids. V gave up 0 bases and J gave up 6 bases; unmatched junction bases: 3. Germline V gene lookup returns CDR1 SGHRS and CDR2 YFSETQ. Here the CDR3 DNA reads TGCGCCAGCAGCTTGGTGGGACAGGGTGATGGCTACACCTTC. Its protein is CASSLVGQGDGYTF.

This chain uses TRBV10-3 with TRBJ2-7, with D perhaps TRBD1 or TRBD2 (7 bases each). The CDR3 extends over 16 amino acids. With 0 bases removed from V and 2 bases from J, the gap between germline ends came to 14 bases. Germline values: CDR1 ENHRY, CDR2 SYGVKD. The CDR3 is CAISESGGTATYEQYF. In DNA, the CDR3 is TGTGCCATCAGTGAGTCGGGAGGGACAGCGACCTACGAGCAGTACTTC.

The J gene is TRBJ2-3, the V gene TRBV19, with TRBD2 identical over 7 bases. V trimming: 6 bases; J trimming: 0 bases; junction bases outside the gene matches: 6. The CDR3 contains 15 residues. The germline V gene encodes CDR1 LNHDA and CDR2 SQIVND (reference sequence). CDR3 protein: CASRSGGSSTDTQYF. CDR3 DNA sequence: TGTGCCAGTAGGTCCGGGGGGTCTAGCACAGATACGCAGTATTTT.